A single sample is the source of the 3 T cell receptor beta chains below, sequenced in a study of shared clonotypes between healthy human individuals (dated by TCRdb to 2020 to 2021). Library creation used the immunoSEQ multiplex PCR assay. This immuneACCESS table, as held by TCRdb, lists in-frame sequences with V and J called but not all clones. Of the missing ones, under half trace to an unresolved V gene in checked studies; the others have no known cause. Within this sample are a few million clones, with approximately 94% of them counted one time only. The ten largest account for around 0.15% of the sample. The specimen sequenced was naive CD4+ T cells sorted from blood. The cell subset or site tag for this specimen amounts to: CD45RA+ positively selected. The receptors shown here come from a man aged 18-30 years in good health.

The genes are TRBV5-6 and TRBJ1-1; 8 nucleotides align to TRBD1. The CDR3 has 16 amino acids. The J segment lost 4 bases and the V segment lost 4 bases, leaving 12 bases of the junction unmatched. Looked up from germline, CDR1 is SGHDT and CDR2 is YYEEEE. For the CDR3, the DNA is TGTGCCAGCAGCGCCACGGGACAGGAGATGAGCACTGAAGCTTTCTTT. Amino acid sequence: CASSATGQEMSTEAFF.

In regard to this clone: A read error may account for a junction end that differs from germline. The chain links TRBV6-6 to TRBJ1-1, with D possibly being TRBD1 (5 bases). The CDR3 sequence is 13 residues long. Germline loops: CDR1 MNHNY, CDR2 SVGAGI (reference sequence). The CDR3: CAISGGGWSEAFF. The CDR3 bases are TGTGCCATCAGTGGGGGAGGATGGAGCGAAGCTTTCTTT.

The chain joins TRBV18 to TRBJ2-2; tentative D call: TRBD2 (6 bases). V shed 2 bases and J shed 3 bases, with 10 bases lying between them. The CDR3 is 15 residues long. Germline assignment: CDR1 KGHSH and CDR2 LQKENI. The CDR3 loop is CASSPGGSDTGELFF. For the CDR3, the DNA is TGTGCCAGCTCACCAGGGGGGAGTGACACCGGGGAGCTGTTTTTT.